What follows is one T cell receptor (beta chain) and its context. What antigen it recognizes has not been identified. The record has no base qualities; no much larger clone is one base away. Library preparation was by the immunoSEQ multiplex PCR assay. DNA from the cultured and isolated CD4+ T cells underwent TCR beta CDR3 sequencing. The authors processed their data as follows. Non-productive TCR sequences were removed and reads were trimmed to the CDR3 region, keeping CDR3s of at least 7 amino acids. Antigen-specific clonotypes were identified with the MANAFEST web app by comparing expansion in peptide wells against reference cultures. Positive clones required FDR<0.05 expansion versus reference and all other wells, odds ratio above 5, and frequency above 0.1% in two replicate wells. Cross-reactive clonotypes were defined as significantly expanded in SARS-CoV-2 spike wells and in at least one common cold coronavirus spike condition. CDR3 similarity was assessed by Levenshtein distance using the stringdist R package, and unrooted trees were constructed with ape in R 3.6.1. In its TCRdb copy, this immuneACCESS table keeps in-frame sequences only and misses some clones. Where compared with another copy, unresolved V genes explain less than half of these, and the others have no known cause. From that table come the V and J calls and clone size; the DNA was used to work out D and trimming. Across this sample there are around 66,000 clones, with around 70% seen only once. About 2.2% of the sample goes to the ten largest clones.

This specimen belongs to a study of vaccination effects on CD4 cells after COVID-19 (dated by TCRdb to about 2022). About the full investigation: The ViraFEST assay stimulated PBMC with viral peptide pools and then used TCR sequencing to identify antigen-specific CD4+ T cell clonotypes by expansion. About 2 million PBMC per well were cultured in IMDM with approximately 5% human AB serum, 10 IU/ml IL-2 and gentamicin, plus 10 ug/ml peptides. In both COVID-19 convalescent patients and infection-naive vaccine recipients, the study compared SARS-CoV-2 spike-specific CD4+ TCR repertoires from before mRNA vaccination with those from after it. Cultures from other donors in the study were sequenced with the Oncomine TCR Beta short-read assay on an Illumina iSeq 100. Across the study, the median time from the second dose to post-vaccine sampling was 72 days (range 14 to 241). Altogether, around 11 COVID-19 convalescent patients and several SARS-CoV-2-naive healthy vaccine recipients made up the full study.

CDR1 SGHRS and CDR2 YFSETQ were looked up in the germline V gene. V gives up 7 bases and J gives up 0 bases, and the segment between their germline ends measures 10 bases. Taken from cysteine to phenylalanine, the CDR3 has 14 residues. Only the CDR3 DNA is retained, 42 bases long and in frame from the first base. Results and caveats for the whole study, not just this receptor: The study was limited by a small number of convalescent patients and lacked early post-infection timepoints. At late post-vaccination timepoints, both infection-induced and vaccine-induced clones showed marked clonal contraction, consistent with waning T cell responses. Among healthy vaccine recipients, nearly all vaccine-induced clones were SARS-CoV-2 mono-reactive, and only 1 of 255 was cross-reactive with common cold coronaviruses.

After more than 9 days of culture, CD4+ T cells were isolated with the EasySep CD4+ T cell isolation kit. Each participant got two doses of an mRNA SARS-CoV-2 vaccine, either BNT162b2 or mRNA-1273. Negative nucleocapsid antibody results before and after vaccination confirmed that the healthy vaccine recipients had no prior SARS-CoV-2 infection. On days 3 and 7, half of the culture medium was replaced with fresh IL-2-containing medium. Unless noted otherwise, every peptide stimulation condition was grown in triplicate wells. PBMC were separated from whole blood using Ficoll-Paque Plus gradient centrifugation and were then either cryopreserved at -140C or used fresh. Genomic DNA was extracted from cultured CD4+ T cells with the QIAamp micro DNA kit.

This sequence originates from a human donor who received a COVID-19 vaccine. Here the sequenced sample was CD4+ T cells from PBMCs cultured without peptide, taken after COVID-19 vaccination. This chain is built from TRBV5-1 and TRBJ2-2, with TRBD2 tentatively as D gene (7 bases match). The DNA is TGCGCCAGCGGGGGGGGCCCGAACACCGGGGAGCTGTTTTTT. Translated, it gives CASGGGPNTGELFF.